These 14 T cell receptor beta chains originate from one sample sequenced in a study of Graves' ophthalmopathy and Graves' hyperthyroidism. Amplification from RNA transcripts yielded the TCR beta CDR3 regions. Second-round multiplex PCR followed a first-round RT-PCR using HTBI primers. TCRdb reanalysed the multiplex PCR reads using MiXCR and keeps one entry per CDR3 protein. This sample yields approximately 460,000 distinct CDR3 sequences, of which approximately 15% are seen a single time; about a tenth belongs to the top ten. Material: blood. These receptors were obtained from a woman in her 30s with Graves' ophthalmopathy.

This clonotype was seen ten or more times. The V gene is TRBV29-1, the J gene TRBJ1-1; possibly TRBD1 for D (6 bases). Trimming stripped 4 bases from V and 3 bases from J, with 15 bases between. In germline, CDR1 is SQVTM, CDR2 ANQGSEA. This CDR3 is built from 14 residues. CDR3 amino acids: CSVAQGPWDTEAFF. CDR3 nucleotides: TGCAGCGTTGCACAGGGACCCTGGGACACTGAAGCTTTCTTT.

Points on this clonotype: Just one base apart from a much larger clone, this may be a read error. The J gene is TRBJ1-2, the V gene TRBV6-2 or TRBV6-3, with D possibly being TRBD1 (6 bases). This CDR3 is 13 amino acids long. The germline V gene encodes CDR1 MNHEY and CDR2 SVGEGT. V gave up 8 bases and J gave up 7 bases, with 17 bases separating them. The CDR3 nucleotides are TGTGCCAGCCTTTCCCACAGGGACCCTGGCTACACCTTC. Amino acids: CASLSHRDPGYTF.

This clonotype was found many times. This chain links TRBV7-7 with TRBJ2-2; no reliable D call. Per germline, CDR1 SSHAT and CDR2 FNYEAQ (reference sequence). This CDR3 contains 13 residues. CDR3 sequence (DNA): TGTGCTCTTGTGGCAGGGAACACCGGGGAGCTGTTTTTT. Translated, it gives CALVAGNTGELFF.

Many counts were recorded for this clonotype. One junction end disagrees with the germline gene, perhaps due to a read error. The chain employs TRBV10-2 and TRBJ2-7, with TRBD2 as a possible D gene (6 bases). CDR1 WSHSY and CDR2 SAAADI come from the germline V gene. The CDR3 totals 13 residues. The CDR3 spells CASSELAGWEQYF. The CDR3 DNA follows: TGCGCCAGCAGCGAGTTGGCGGGGTGGGAGCAGTACTTC.

The V call is TRBV3-1, the J call TRBJ1-5; D remains unclear. Trimming shortened V by 1 base and J by 6 bases, and 10 bases separated the two germline ends. The CDR3 contains 14 residues. Germline values: CDR1 LGHDT, CDR2 YNNKEL (reference sequence). The CDR3 reads CASSQGGARQPQHF. Here the CDR3 DNA reads TGTGCCAGCAGCCAAGGTGGTGCACGTCAGCCCCAGCATTTT.

This clonotype has just a few counts. The CDR3 coding sequence is TGTGCCTGGAGTGGGAGGGTTCTTAGCATTCAGTACTTC. It codes for CAWSGRVLSIQYF. The V call is TRBV30, the J call TRBJ2-4; the D gene is possibly TRBD2 (6 bases). The V gene's germline CDR1 is GTSNPN and CDR2 SVGIG (reference sequence). The CDR3 runs to 13 residues. The ends were cut back, 1 base at V and 9 bases at J, with 13 bases in the middle. Variable domain in full (rest from reference TRBV30 and TRBJ2-4): SQTIHQWPATLVQPVGSPLSLECTVEGTSNPNLYWYRQAAGRGLQLLFYSVGIGQISSEVPQNLSASRPQDRQFILSSKKLLLSDSGFYLCAWSGRVLSIQYFGAGTRLSVL.

This clonotype appeared many times. The chain links TRBV6-1 to TRBJ1-5; TRBD1 is a possible D gene (5 bases). The V end was cut by 6 bases, the J end by 0 bases, with 12 bases between. This CDR3 spans 15 amino acids. CDR1 MNHNS and CDR2 SASEGT come from the germline V gene. This chain's CDR3 is CASREDIYSNQPQHF. The CDR3 region has the DNA TGTGCCAGCAGGGAGGACATCTATAGCAATCAGCCCCAGCATTTT.

This clonotype was counted a few times. This sequence joins TRBV18 and TRBJ2-2; tentative D call: TRBD1 (6 bases). This CDR3 has 16 amino acids. CDR1 and CDR2 from the germline V gene are KGHSH and LQKENI. V gave up 3 bases and J gave up 3 bases, with 14 bases separating them. In DNA form, the CDR3 reads TGTGCCAGCTCACCGAGGGCAGGGGATGACACCGGGGAGCTGTTTTTT. Translating gives CASSPRAGDDTGELFF.

A note on this clonotype: A clone one base away is much larger, so this may be a read error. V and J are TRBV19 and TRBJ1-5; D gene ambiguous. From germline, CDR1 is LNHDA and CDR2 SQIVND (reference sequence). This CDR3 comprises 15 residues. The CDR3 sequence is CASTLNLGSNQPHHF. CDR3 DNA sequence: TGTGCCAGTACCCTAAATCTCGGAAGCAATCAGCCCCATCATTTT.

This clonotype appeared many times. V and J are TRBV30 and TRBJ1-6; 9 nucleotides agree with TRBD1. This CDR3 has 17 residues. Germline V gene sequence: CDR1 GTSNPN, CDR2 SVGIG (reference sequence). J was trimmed by 5 bases and V by 2 bases; bases with no gene match: 10. CDR3 protein: CAWSTNIRDRDNSPLHF. In nucleotides, the CDR3 is TGTGCCTGGAGTACTAACATCCGGGACAGGGATAATTCACCCCTCCACTTT.

This clonotype has ten or more counts. The J gene is TRBJ1-1, the V gene TRBV27, with D uncertain. CDR3 size: 13 residues. The germline V gene has CDR1 MNHEY and CDR2 SMNVEV (reference sequence). V was trimmed by 5 bases and J by 4 bases, leaving 11 bases between them. The CDR3, as DNA: TGTGCCAGCAGTAACCCCGGGAGCACTGAAGCTTTCTTT. It specifies CASSNPGSTEAFF.

In DNA, the CDR3 is TGTGCCAGCAGTTACGTTTTTTGGGGCGGGGCGGCAGAGACCCAGTACTTC. It specifies CASSYVFWGGAAETQYF. V and J are TRBV6-2 or TRBV6-3 and TRBJ2-5; a possible D gene is TRBD2 (6 bases). Germline loops: CDR1 MNHEY, CDR2 SVGEGT. Trimming stripped 2 bases from V and 4 bases from J, with 20 bases between. This CDR3 region has 17 residues.

There are many counts of this clonotype. This CDR3 is CASSGGPVTWGELFF. The CDR3 DNA reads TGTGCCAGCAGTGGCGGTCCTGTGACATGGGGGGAGCTGTTTTTT. The rearrangement links TRBV6-1 to TRBJ2-2; D not resolved. The CDR3 contains 15 residues. V lost 4 bases, J lost 8 bases, and 17 bases lay in between. Germline lookup yields CDR1 MNHNS and CDR2 SASEGT.

In this sample, this clonotype turned up many times. The chain joins TRBV6-5 to TRBJ1-1; D not resolved. Germline V CDR1 and CDR2: MNHEY, SVGAGI. This CDR3 is built from 16 residues. V was shortened by 2 bases and J by 4 bases, with 17 bases between the two germline ends. The DNA of the CDR3 is TGTGCCAGCAGTTACGGGAGGGCGACGAGGGCCACTGAAGCTTTCTTT. Amino acids: CASSYGRATRATEAFF.